This TCR beta chain is drawn from a study of T cell changes during pregnancy in multiple sclerosis. Assay used: immunoSEQ multiplex PCR; TCRdb lists only in-frame clones, some missing. The table records about 44,000 clones, roughly 87% of them present only once. The ends lost 4 bases at V and 7 bases at J; junction bases unmatched: 10. Germline V lookup: CDR1 SNHLY, CDR2 FYNNEI. The CDR3 runs 16 residues. This chain links TRBV2 with TRBJ2-5, with 12 bases identical to TRBD2. This specimen consisted of CD4+ T cells from peripheral blood mononuclear cells, obtained after pregnancy. The clonotype comes from a female donor with multiple sclerosis, enrolled in a pregnancy study. The CDR3 loop is CASSVTLAGGVVTQYF. In DNA, the CDR3 is TGTGCCAGCAGTGTCACCCTAGCGGGAGGGGTAGTGACCCAGTACTTC.